This TCR beta chain emerged from a study of blood T cell repertoires in COVID-19. The overall study: The samples span acute and convalescent COVID-19 from the United States, Italy and Spain. In each case, the material was cDNA or gDNA derived from T cells, B-cell-depleted T cells, or PBMCs.

Trimming shortened V by 9 bases and J by 7 bases, and 18 bases separated the two germline ends. CDR3 length equals 13 residues. CDR1 LNHDA and CDR2 SQIVND come from the germline V gene (reference sequence). Per the study methods: Using reference gene primer amplification, nucleated cell counts were estimated. This table comes from immunoSEQ multiplex PCR, and its TCRdb copy is limited to in-frame clones, with some not included. The V and J calls and clone size were taken over from that table, and D and trimming were inferred from the DNA. Here the sample spans some 200,000 clones, roughly nine tenths being singletons.

The receptor was isolated from a woman in her sixties or seventies with COVID-19, enrolled during active disease. This sequence joins TRBV19 and TRBJ1-2, with D possibly being TRBD1 (5 bases). The specimen sequenced was peripheral blood. CDR3 coding DNA: TGTGCCAGCGCCTTTCCTGGGGGGGGTGGCTACACCTTC. Translating gives CASAFPGGGGYTF. Supplemented by reference TRBV19 and TRBJ1-2, the full variable domain reads DGGITQSPKYLFRKEGQNVTLSCEQNLNHDAMYWYRQDPGQGLRLIYYSQIVNDFQKGDIAEGYSVSREKKESFPLTVTSAQKNPTAFYLCASAFPGGGGYTFGSGTRLTVV.